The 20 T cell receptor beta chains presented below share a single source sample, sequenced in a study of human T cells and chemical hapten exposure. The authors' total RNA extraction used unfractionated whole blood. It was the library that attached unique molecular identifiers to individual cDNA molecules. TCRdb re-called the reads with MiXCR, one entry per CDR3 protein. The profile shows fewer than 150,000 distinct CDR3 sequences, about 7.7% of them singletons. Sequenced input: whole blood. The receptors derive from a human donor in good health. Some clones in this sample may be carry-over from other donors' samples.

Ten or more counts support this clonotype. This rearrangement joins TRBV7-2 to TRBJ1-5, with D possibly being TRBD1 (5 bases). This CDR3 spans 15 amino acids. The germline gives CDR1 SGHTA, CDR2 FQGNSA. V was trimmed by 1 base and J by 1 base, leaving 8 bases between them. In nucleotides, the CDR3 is TGTGCCAGCAGCTTAGGCCGGGACAGCAATCAGCCCCAGCATTTT. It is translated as CASSLGRDSNQPQHF.

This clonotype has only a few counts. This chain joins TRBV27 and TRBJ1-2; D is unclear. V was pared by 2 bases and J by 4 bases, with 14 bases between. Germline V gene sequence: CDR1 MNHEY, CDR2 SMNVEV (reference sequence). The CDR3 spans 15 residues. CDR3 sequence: CASSLSEGATYGYTF. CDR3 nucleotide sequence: TGTGCCAGCAGTTTAAGTGAGGGAGCAACCTATGGCTACACCTTC.

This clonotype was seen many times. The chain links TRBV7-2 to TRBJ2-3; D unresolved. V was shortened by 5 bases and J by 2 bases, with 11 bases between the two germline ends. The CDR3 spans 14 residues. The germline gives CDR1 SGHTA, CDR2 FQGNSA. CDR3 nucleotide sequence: TGTGCCAGCAGCCCAGGACGTGACACAGATACGCAGTATTTT. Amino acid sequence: CASSPGRDTDTQYF.

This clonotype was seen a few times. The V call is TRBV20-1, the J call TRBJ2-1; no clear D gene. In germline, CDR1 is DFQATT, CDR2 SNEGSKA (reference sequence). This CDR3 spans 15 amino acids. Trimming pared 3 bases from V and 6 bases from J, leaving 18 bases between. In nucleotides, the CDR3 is TGCAGTGCTAGTCTGTATAGCCCGTCCCGCAATGAGCAGTTCTTC. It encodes CSASLYSPSRNEQFF.

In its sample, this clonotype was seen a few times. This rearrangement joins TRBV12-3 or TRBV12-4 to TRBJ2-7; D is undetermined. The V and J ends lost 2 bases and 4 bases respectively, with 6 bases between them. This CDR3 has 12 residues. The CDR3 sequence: CASSLNGYEQYF. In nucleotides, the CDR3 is TGTGCCAGCAGTTTAAATGGGTACGAGCAGTACTTC.

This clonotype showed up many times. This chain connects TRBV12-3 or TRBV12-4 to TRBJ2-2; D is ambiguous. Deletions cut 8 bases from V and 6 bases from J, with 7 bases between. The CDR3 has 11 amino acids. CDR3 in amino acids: CASDLAGELFF. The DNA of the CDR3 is TGTGCCAGCGACCTGGCCGGGGAGCTGTTTTTT.

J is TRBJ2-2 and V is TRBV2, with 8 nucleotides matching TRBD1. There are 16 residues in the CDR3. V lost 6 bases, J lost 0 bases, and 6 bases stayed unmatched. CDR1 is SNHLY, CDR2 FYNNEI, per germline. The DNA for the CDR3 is TGTGCCAGCAGCGGACAGGGCCTTTCGAACACCGGGGAGCTGTTTTTT. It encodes CASSGQGLSNTGELFF.

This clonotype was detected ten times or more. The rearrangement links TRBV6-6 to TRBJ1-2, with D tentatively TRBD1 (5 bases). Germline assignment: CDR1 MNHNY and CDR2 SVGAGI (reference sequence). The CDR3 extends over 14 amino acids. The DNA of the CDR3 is TGTGCTCACAGTCAGCAGAACACAGGCTATGGCTACACCTTC. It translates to CAHSQQNTGYGYTF.

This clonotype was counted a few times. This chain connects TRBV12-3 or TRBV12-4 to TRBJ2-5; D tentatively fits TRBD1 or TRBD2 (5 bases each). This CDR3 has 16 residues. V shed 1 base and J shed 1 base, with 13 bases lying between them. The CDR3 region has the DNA TGTGCCAGCAGTTTAGGTAGGGACCGGTTCCAAGAGACCCAGTACTTC. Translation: CASSLGRDRFQETQYF.

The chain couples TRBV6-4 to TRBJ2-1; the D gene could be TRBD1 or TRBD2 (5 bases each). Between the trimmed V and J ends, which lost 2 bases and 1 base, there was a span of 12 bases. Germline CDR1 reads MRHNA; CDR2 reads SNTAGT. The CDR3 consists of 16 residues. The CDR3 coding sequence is TGTGCCAGCAGTGACCAGGGAGAAAAGTCCTACAATGAGCAGTTCTTC. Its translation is CASSDQGEKSYNEQFF.

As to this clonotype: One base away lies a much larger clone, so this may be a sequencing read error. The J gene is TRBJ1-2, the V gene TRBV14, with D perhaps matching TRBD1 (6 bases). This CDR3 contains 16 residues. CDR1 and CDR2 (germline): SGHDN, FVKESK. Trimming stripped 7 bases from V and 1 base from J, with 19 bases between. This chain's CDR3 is CASILTGTQLNYGYTF. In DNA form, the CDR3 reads TGTGCCAGCATCCTAACTGGGACACAGCTTAACTATGGCTACACCTTC.

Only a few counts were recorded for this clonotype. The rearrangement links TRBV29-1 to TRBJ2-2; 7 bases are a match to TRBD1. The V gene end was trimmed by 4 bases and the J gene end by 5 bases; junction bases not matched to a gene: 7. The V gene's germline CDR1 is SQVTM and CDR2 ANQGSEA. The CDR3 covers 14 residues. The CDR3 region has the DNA TGCAGCGTTGGCTACAGGGGAAGGACCGGGGAGCTGTTTTTT. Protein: CSVGYRGRTGELFF.

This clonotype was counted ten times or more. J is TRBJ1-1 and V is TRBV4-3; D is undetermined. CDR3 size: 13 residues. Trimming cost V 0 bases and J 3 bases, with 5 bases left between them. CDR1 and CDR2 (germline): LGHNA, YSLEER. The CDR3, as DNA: TGCGCCAGCAGCCAAGATGGTGACACTGAAGCTTTCTTT. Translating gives CASSQDGDTEAFF.

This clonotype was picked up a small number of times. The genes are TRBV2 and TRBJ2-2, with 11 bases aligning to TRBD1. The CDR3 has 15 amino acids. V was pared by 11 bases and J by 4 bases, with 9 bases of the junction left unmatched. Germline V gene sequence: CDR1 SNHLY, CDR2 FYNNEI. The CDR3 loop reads CAYRGQGGSTGELFF. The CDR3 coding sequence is TGTGCCTATAGGGGACAGGGGGGTAGCACCGGGGAGCTGTTTTTT.

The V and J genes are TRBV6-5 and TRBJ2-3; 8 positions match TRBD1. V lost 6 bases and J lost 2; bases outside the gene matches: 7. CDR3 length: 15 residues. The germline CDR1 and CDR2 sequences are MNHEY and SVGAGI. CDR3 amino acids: CASRLTGADTDTQYF. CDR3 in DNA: TGTGCCAGCAGATTGACAGGGGCGGACACAGATACGCAGTATTTT.

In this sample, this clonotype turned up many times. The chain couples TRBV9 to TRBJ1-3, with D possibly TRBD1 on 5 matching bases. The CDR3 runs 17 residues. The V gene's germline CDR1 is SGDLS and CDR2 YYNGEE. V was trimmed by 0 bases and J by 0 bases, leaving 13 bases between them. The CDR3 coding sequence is TGTGCCAGCAGCGTAGTAGGGACCCGAGGCTCTGGAAACACCATATATTTT. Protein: CASSVVGTRGSGNTIYF.

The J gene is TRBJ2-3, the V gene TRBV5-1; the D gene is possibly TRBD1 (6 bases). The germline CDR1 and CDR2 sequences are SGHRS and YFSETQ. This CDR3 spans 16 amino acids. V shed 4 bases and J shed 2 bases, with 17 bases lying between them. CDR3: CASSRLGGILTDTQYF. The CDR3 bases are TGCGCCAGCAGCCGGCTAGGGGGTATACTCACAGATACGCAGTATTTT.

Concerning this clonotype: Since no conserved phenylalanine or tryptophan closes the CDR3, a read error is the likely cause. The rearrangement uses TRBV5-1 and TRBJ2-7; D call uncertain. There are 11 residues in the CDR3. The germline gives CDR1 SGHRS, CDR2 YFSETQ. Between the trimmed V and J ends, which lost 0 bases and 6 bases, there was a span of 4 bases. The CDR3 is CASSLGGEQYL. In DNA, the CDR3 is TGCGCCAGCAGCTTGGGGGGCGAGCAGTACCTC.

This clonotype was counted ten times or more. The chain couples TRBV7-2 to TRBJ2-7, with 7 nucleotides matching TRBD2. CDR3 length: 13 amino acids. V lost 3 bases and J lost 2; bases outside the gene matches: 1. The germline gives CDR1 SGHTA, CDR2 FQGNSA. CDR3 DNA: TGTGCCAGCAGCTTTGGGGGGGCCTACGAGCAGTACTTC. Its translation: CASSFGGAYEQYF.

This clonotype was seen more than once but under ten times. The CDR3 nucleotides are TGTGCCAGCAGTTACCGGCGGGAGCTGTTTTTT. Translated, it gives CASSYRRELFF. The chain uses TRBV6-6 and TRBJ2-2; D unclear. Germline values: CDR1 MNHNY, CDR2 SVGAGI (reference sequence). There are 11 residues in the CDR3. V dropped 2 bases and J dropped 9 bases, with 4 bases sitting between them.